The sample holds a few counts of the clone carrying this T cell receptor (beta chain). CDR1 is DFQATT and CDR2 is SNEGSKA in the germline V gene (reference sequence). The CDR3 has 15 amino acids. V was pared by 5 bases and J by 2 bases, with 16 bases between. UMIs were added to TCR cDNA along with a universal primer site when it was made by 5'RACE template switching. TCRdb re-called the 5' RACE reads through MiXCR, storing one row per CDR3 protein. The sample has 200,000 to 300,000 distinct CDR3 sequences, roughly 6.2% seen once. The record originates from a study of T cells after yellow fever vaccination.

The chain combines TRBV20-1 with TRBJ2-1; the D gene is possibly TRBD2 (5 bases). Here the sequenced sample was CD4+ T cells sorted from PBMCs, taken on the day of the yellow fever booster vaccination. The clonotype was recovered from a man aged 25-45 years who received the YFV17D yellow fever vaccine. In nucleotides, the CDR3 is TGCAGTGCTCCAAATACTAGAAGGGCCTACAATGAGCAGTTCTTC. Amino acids: CSAPNTRRAYNEQFF.